Sequencing of this T cell receptor (beta chain) was carried out in a study of blood T cell repertoires in COVID-19. Study as a whole: Samples taken during acute and convalescent COVID-19 were collected in the United States, Italy and Spain. PBMCs, B-cell-depleted T cells, or T cells were the source of the cDNA or gDNA that made up the material.

Authors' data handling: Scientists estimated how many nucleated cells there were by amplifying reference gene primers. The repertoire was sequenced with immunoSEQ multiplex PCR; TCRdb's copy has only in-frame clones and lacks some. The V and J calls and clone size are taken from that table; D and trimming were inferred from the DNA. The table includes around 130,000 clones, roughly four fifths detected once. The CDR3 has 14 amino acids. V trimming: 7 bases; J trimming: 0 bases; junction bases outside the gene matches: 5. Germline-derived CDR1 and CDR2 are SGHDT and YYEEEE. The chain links TRBV5-6 to TRBJ1-2, with TRBD1 matching 8 bases. This TCR came from a human donor in a cohort sampled during active COVID-19. Sample: peripheral blood. In DNA form, the CDR3 reads TGTGCCAGCCAGCGGGACAGGACTAACTATGGCTACACCTTC. As protein: CASQRDRTNYGYTF.